This T cell receptor (beta chain) was sequenced in a study of T cells after yellow fever vaccination. TCRdb reprocessed the 5' RACE reads via MiXCR and lists one record per CDR3 protein. The data show 400,000 or so distinct CDR3 sequences, roughly a sixth seen once. The germline CDR1 and CDR2 sequences are KGHSH and LQKENI. The J segment lost 5 bases and the V segment lost 2 bases, leaving 16 bases of the junction unmatched. CDR3 length: 18 amino acids. The rearrangement uses TRBV18 and TRBJ2-5; 8 bases align to TRBD2. Sequences were derived from PBMCs, sampled before the yellow fever booster vaccination. The receptor comes from a man aged 18 to 35 who received the YFV17D yellow fever vaccine. The CDR3 bases are TGTGCCAGCTCACCATCAGCGGGGGCCACCTGGTATAGTGAGACCCAGTACTTC. This translates into CASSPSAGATWYSETQYF.